The entry below describes one T cell receptor (beta chain). The antigen is not known. CDR1 and CDR2 from the germline V gene are SGDLS and YYNGEE. V lost 4 bases to trimming and J lost 3 bases; unmatched junction nucleotides: 12. The CDR3 loop spans 16 amino acids. The source of the sample is a study of cytomegalovirus exposure and HLA in healthy donors. Points from the study as a whole: Further analysis was carried out later, and it showed several of the most significant clusters appearing linked to common viral pathogens. With DRB1 most and HLA-C fewest, TCR association rates differed between HLA loci in a later analysis.

Use of 60 Vbeta and 13 Jbeta primers characterized the PCR. Profiled with immunoSEQ multiplex PCR; TCRdb holds only in-frame clones, not every one. The sample lists tens of thousands of clones, 60% to 65% occurring once. The sequence was obtained from a human donor in good health. This chain uses TRBV9 with TRBJ1-2, with TRBD1 matching over 7 bases. The sample comprised PBMCs. The CDR3 protein is CASSSLTGRKDYGYTF. The CDR3, as DNA: TGTGCCAGCAGCTCCTTGACAGGGAGGAAGGACTATGGCTACACCTTC.